This TCR beta chain was profiled in a study of blood T cell repertoires in COVID-19. Study context: Donors in the United States, Italy and Spain gave samples during acute or convalescent COVID-19. Sources were T cells, B-cell-depleted T cells, or PBMCs; the material itself was cDNA or gDNA.

Germline CDR1 is SGHAT and CDR2 is FQDESV (reference sequence). The CDR3 extends over 14 amino acids. Trimming took 5 bases from V and 5 from J, leaving 16 bases between them. Authors' data handling: Amplification from reference gene primers served as the basis for estimated nucleated cell counts. Clones were sequenced by immunoSEQ multiplex PCR, and TCRdb holds only the in-frame ones, with some missing. Clone size and V and J calls were adopted from that table, with D and trimming inferred from the DNA. The table lists about 150,000 clones, roughly four fifths of them singletons, with roughly 3.5% in the top ten.

Sequenced sample: peripheral blood. The chain recombines TRBV11-1 with TRBJ2-7, with a possible D match to TRBD1 (6 bases). This TCR was recovered from a woman aged 80 or over with acute or convalescent COVID-19. The CDR3 nucleotides are TGTGCCAGCAGCACCGGGACATGGGAGAACGAGCAGTACTTC. This sequence encodes CASSTGTWENEQYF.